The TCR beta chain under discussion was sequenced for a study of radiation and T cells in renal cell carcinoma (dated by TCRdb to about 2020). Broadly, across the study: A total of roughly 53 samples underwent TCR beta sequencing, made up of some 26 tumors and about 27 peripheral blood samples. The final blood draw was performed at 4 weeks after radiation, at the same time as nephrectomy. In the approximately 57 samples combined, around 3.7 million unique CDR3 nucleotide sequences were found, encoding 2.5 million to 3 million unique CDR3 amino acid sequences.

Reading the label with the study, this specimen's time point is: blood 4 weeks post-SBRT, at nephrectomy. Reading the label with the study, this specimen's treatment or condition is: 15 Gy SBRT to primary tumor, nephrectomy 4 weeks later. Samples came from a clinical trial, in which primary renal cell carcinomas received 15 Gy stereotactic body radiation therapy followed by nephrectomy 4 weeks later. To track tumor-enriched clonotypes, serial peripheral blood was sampled from radiation-treated patients at baseline and at 2 weeks and 4 weeks after SBRT. Renal cell carcinoma with clear cell pathology was present in all patients. Genomic DNA for TCR sequencing was prepared using the QIAamp DNA Blood Mini Kit (Qiagen). Samples were included in the analyses only if all quality control checks were passed. To note about this clone: The target of this receptor is not known. Per-base quality was not reported, and no clone a single base away is much larger than it.

The study at large found these results: With a single-armed trial design, the study had no way to address how radiation dose or scheduling affects the TCR repertoire. Because pretreatment tumor biopsies were not available, the study could not determine whether clonotypes were already present within the tumor at baseline. Changes in the blood repertoire were not tracked past 4 weeks after treatment. Top tumor clonotypes rose in blood from baseline to 2 weeks post-radiation, then contracted by 4 weeks, suggesting transient expansion of tumor-resident clones.

TCR beta libraries were generated from genomic DNA with the immunoSEQ kit, following the manufacturer's recommendations. For library preparation, a first multiplex PCR was performed with proprietary primers, followed by a second PCR in which unique barcodes were added, and bead cleanups were performed after each round. Each sample batch included a kit-provided positive control reaction and a negative control reaction. The final libraries were assessed on an Agilent 4200 TapeStation D1000 ScreenTape, pooled by volume, and quantified by qPCR. Sequencing ran on an Illumina NextSeq500 with a MidOutput 150-cycle cartridge, using 156 Read1 and 15 Index1 cycles with kit custom primers. The pooled library was loaded at approximately 0.92 pM, and around 18% PhiX control was spiked in. The source study handled its data this way. The vendor-processed data were analyzed in R, and a clonotype was defined as all T cells that share the same CDR3 nucleotide sequence. In the clone abundance analyses, frequencies were normalized to the 10,000 most abundant clones in each sample. Public T cell clones, which averaged fewer than five per sample, were excluded before analysis. A difference in abundance of at least 32-fold between compartments was used to define tumor-enriched and baseline blood-enriched clonotypes. A beta-binomial differential abundance model was applied to find clonotypes that expanded or contracted between blood time points. Tumor-blood repertoire similarity was measured with the Baroni-Urbani and Buser coefficient, and group comparisons used two-tailed Wilcoxon tests in R. TCRdb retrieved this table from immuneACCESS and kept in-frame rearrangements only. Not all clones are present; in checked studies, unresolved V genes account for under half, and no reason is known for the remainder. V, J and clone size are those of that table, while D and trimming were read from the DNA. This sample comprises some 150,000 clones, 65% to 90% of them detected only once. The top ten hold 15% to 20% of the sample.

Counted from cysteine to phenylalanine, this CDR3 has 15 amino acids. Only the CDR3 DNA is retained, 45 bases long and in frame from the first base. V and J are trimmed by 4 bases and 8 bases, and the gene matches miss 12 bases of the junction. CDR1 and CDR2 (SGHKS, YYEKEE) derive from the germline V gene (reference sequence). This TCR was recovered from a woman in her 50s with renal cell carcinoma. Specimen: blood, collected from a patient whose treatment included radiotherapy and nephrectomy. This chain joins TRBV5-5 to TRBJ1-2, with TRBD1 matching 9 junction bases. The CDR3 protein: CASSQIIGTGIGYTF. The DNA reads as follows: TGTGCCAGCAGCCAAATCATAGGGACAGGGATCGGCTACACCTTC. This CDR3, with the reference TRBV5-5 and TRBJ1-2 proteins standing in past its ends, gives the full variable domain DAGVTQSPTHLIKTRGQQVTLRCSPISGHKSVSWYQQVLGQGPQFIFQYYEKEERGRGNFPDRFSARQFPNYSSELNVNALLLGDSALYLCASSQIIGTGIGYTFGSGTRLTVV.